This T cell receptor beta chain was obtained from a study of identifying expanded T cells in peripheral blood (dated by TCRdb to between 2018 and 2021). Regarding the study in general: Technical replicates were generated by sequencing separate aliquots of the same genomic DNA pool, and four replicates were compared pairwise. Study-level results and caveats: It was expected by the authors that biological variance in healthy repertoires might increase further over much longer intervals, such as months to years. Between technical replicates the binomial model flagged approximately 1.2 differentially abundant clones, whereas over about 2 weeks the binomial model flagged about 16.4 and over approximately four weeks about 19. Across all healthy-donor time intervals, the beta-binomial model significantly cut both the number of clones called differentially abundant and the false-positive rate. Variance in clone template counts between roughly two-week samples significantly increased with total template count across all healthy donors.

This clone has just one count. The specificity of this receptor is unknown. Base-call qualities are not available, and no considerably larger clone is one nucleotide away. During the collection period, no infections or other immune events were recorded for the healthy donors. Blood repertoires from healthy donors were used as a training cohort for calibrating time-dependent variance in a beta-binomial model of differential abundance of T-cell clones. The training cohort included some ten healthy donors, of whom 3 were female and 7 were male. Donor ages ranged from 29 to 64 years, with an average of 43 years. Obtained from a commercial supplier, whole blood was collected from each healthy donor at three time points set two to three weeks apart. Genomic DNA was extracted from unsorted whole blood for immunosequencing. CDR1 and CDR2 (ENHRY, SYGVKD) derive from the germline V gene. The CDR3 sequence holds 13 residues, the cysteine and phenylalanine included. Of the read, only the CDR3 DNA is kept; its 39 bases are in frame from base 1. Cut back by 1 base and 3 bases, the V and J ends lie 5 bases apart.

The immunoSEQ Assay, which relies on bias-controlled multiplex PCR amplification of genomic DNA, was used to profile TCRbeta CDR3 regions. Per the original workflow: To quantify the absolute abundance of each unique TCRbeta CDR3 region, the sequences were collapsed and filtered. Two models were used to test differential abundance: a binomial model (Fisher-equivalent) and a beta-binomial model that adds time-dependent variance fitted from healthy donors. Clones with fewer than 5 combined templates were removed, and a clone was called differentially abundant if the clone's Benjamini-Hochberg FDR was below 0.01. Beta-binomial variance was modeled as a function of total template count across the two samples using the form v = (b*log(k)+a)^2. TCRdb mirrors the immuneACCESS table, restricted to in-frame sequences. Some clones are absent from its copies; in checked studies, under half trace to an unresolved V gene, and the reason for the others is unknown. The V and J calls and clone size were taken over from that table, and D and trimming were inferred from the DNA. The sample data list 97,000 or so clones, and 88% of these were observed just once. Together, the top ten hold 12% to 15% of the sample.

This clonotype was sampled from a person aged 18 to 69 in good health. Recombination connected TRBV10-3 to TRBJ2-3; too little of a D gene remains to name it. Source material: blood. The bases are TGTGCCATCAGTGAGTTTACTACAGATACGCAGTATTTT. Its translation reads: CAISEFTTDTQYF.